This TCR beta chain was identified during a study of blood T cell repertoires in COVID-19. Study-level information: COVID-19 samples, acute and convalescent, were from the United States, Italy and Spain.

Methods used by the authors: From reference gene primer amplification, estimates of nucleated cell counts were derived. The table came from immunoSEQ multiplex PCR; TCRdb's copy has only in-frame clones and leaves some out. V, J and clone size reflect that table, while D and trimming were determined from the DNA. The sample has 86,000 or so clones, about 95% seen once. This CDR3 comprises 13 residues. V dropped 8 bases and J dropped 3 bases, with 11 bases sitting between them. This receptor was identified in a human donor with active COVID-19. The donor label of this sample is uncertain. This chain joins TRBV12-3 or TRBV12-4 and TRBJ1-3, with D perhaps TRBD1 (6 bases). Sample: peripheral blood. CDR3 sequence: CASQTGSGNTIYF. The CDR3 bases are TGTGCCAGCCAAACAGGGAGTGGAAACACCATATATTTT.